The sample holds a few counts of the clone carrying this T cell receptor (beta chain). Antigen: not known. V lost 7 bases to trimming and J lost 7 bases, with 14 bases between them. The length of the CDR3 is 11 residues. The germline gives CDR1 DFQATT, CDR2 SNEGSKA (reference sequence). Method: immunoSEQ multiplex PCR; TCRdb's copy keeps in-frame clones and lacks some. There are roughly 2,500 clones in the sample; 90% occur only once, and about 3.5% lies in the top ten. This specimen comes from a study of T cells in lung cancer brain metastases. Study details: Between primary and metastasis resection, about 90% of the 20 patients were untreated. Findings and caveats of the study: Paired lesions shared few clones; most were lesion-specific (mean Morisita approximately 0.25).

The sample consisted of tumor tissue from the primary lung tumor. The rearrangement links TRBV20-1 to TRBJ2-7; D may be TRBD1 (5 bases). The sequence derives from an older man with non-small cell lung cancer. For the CDR3, the DNA is TGCAGTGGTGGACAAGGTTGGGAGCAGTACTTC. Translating it yields CSGGQGWEQYF.